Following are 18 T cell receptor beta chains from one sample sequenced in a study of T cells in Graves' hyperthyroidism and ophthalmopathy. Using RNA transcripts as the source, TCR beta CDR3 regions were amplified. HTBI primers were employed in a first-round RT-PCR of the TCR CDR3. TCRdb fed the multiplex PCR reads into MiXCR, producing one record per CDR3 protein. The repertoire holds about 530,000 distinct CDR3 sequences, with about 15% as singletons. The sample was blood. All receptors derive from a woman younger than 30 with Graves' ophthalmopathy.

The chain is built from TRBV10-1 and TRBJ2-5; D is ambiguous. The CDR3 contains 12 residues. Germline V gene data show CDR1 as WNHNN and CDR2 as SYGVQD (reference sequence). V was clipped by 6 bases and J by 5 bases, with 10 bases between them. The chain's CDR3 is CASRTVVETQYF. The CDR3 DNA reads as TGCGCCAGCAGGACTGTCGTGGAGACCCAGTACTTC.

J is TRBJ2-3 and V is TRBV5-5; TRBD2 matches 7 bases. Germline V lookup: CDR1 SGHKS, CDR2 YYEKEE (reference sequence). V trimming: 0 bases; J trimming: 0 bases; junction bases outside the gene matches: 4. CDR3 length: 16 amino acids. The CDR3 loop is CASSLGGGFSTDTQYF. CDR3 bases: TGTGCCAGCAGCTTGGGCGGGGGTTTTAGCACAGATACGCAGTATTTT.

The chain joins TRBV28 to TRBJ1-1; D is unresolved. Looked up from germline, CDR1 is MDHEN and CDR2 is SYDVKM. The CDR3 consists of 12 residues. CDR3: CASRRGTTEAFF. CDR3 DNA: TGTGCATCTCGGCGGGGTACCACTGAAGCTTTCTTT.

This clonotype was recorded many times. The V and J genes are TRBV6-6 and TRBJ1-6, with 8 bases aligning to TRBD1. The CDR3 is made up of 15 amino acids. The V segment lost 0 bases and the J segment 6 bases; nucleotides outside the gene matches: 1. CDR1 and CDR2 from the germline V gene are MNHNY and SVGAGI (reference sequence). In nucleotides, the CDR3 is TGTGCCAGCAGTTACTCGACAGGGGTTAATTCACCCCTCCACTTT. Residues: CASSYSTGVNSPLHF.

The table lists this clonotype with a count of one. CDR3: CASRTKGISYNSPLHF. CDR3 DNA sequence: TGTGCCAGTAGGACTAAGGGGATCTCCTATAATTCACCCCTCCACTTT. J is TRBJ1-6 and V is TRBV19; D perhaps matches TRBD1 (5 bases). Germline loops: CDR1 LNHDA, CDR2 SQIVND (reference sequence). Trimming removed 6 bases from V and 0 bases from J, with 12 bases in between. The CDR3 is 16 residues long.

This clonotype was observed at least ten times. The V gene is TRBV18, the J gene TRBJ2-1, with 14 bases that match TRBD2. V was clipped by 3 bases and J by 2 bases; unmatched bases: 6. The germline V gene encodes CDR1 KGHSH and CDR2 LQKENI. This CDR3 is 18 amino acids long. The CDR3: CASSPGTSGGGPYNEQFF. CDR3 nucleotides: TGTGCCAGCTCACCCGGGACTAGCGGGGGTGGACCCTACAATGAGCAGTTCTTC.

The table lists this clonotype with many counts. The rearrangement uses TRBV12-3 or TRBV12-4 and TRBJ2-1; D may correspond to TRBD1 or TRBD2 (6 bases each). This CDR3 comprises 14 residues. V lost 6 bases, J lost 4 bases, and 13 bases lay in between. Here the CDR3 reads CASRRGQLYNEQFF. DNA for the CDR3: TGTGCCAGCAGACGGGGGCAACTTTACAATGAGCAGTTCTTC.

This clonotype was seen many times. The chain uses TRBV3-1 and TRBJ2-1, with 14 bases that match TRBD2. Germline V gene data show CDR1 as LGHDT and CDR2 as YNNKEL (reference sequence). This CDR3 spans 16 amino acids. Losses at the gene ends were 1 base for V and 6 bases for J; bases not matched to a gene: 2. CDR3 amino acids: CASSQVGTSGSNEQFF. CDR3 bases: TGTGCCAGCAGCCAAGTGGGGACTAGCGGGAGCAATGAGCAGTTCTTC.

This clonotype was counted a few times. The CDR3 region has the DNA TGTGCCTGGACCGGGACTCCTTCCTACGAGCAGTACTTC. The encoded protein is CAWTGTPSYEQYF. The J gene is TRBJ2-7, the V gene TRBV30; D is possibly TRBD2 (6 bases). The CDR3 is 13 residues long. Germline V gives CDR1 GTSNPN, CDR2 SVGIG (reference sequence). Trimming removed 4 bases at V and 1 base at J, with 11 bases between.

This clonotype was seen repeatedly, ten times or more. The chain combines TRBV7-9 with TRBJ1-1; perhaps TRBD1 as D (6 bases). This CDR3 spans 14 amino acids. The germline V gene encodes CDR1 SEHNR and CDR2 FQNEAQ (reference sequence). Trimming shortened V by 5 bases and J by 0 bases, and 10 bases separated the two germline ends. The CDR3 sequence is CASSRTEMNTEAFF. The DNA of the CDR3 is TGTGCCAGCAGCCGGACAGAGATGAACACTGAAGCTTTCTTT.

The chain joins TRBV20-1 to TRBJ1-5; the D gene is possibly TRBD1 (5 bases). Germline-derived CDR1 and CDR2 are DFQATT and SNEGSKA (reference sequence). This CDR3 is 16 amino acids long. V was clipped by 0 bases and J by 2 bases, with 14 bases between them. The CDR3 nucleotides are TGCAGTGCTAGAGATCCGGAGGGGCTCGGCAATCAGCCCCAGCATTTT. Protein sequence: CSARDPEGLGNQPQHF.

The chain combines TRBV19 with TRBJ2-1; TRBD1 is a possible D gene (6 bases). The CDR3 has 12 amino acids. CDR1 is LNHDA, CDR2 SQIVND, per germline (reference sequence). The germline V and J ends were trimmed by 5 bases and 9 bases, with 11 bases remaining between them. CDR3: CASSETGIEQFF. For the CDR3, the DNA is TGTGCCAGTAGTGAGACAGGAATTGAGCAGTTCTTC. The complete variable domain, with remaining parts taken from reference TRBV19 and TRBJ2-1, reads DGGITQSPKYLFRKEGQNVTLSCEQNLNHDAMYWYRQDPGQGLRLIYYSQIVNDFQKGDIAEGYSVSREKKESFPLTVTSAQKNPTAFYLCASSETGIEQFFGPGTRLTVL.

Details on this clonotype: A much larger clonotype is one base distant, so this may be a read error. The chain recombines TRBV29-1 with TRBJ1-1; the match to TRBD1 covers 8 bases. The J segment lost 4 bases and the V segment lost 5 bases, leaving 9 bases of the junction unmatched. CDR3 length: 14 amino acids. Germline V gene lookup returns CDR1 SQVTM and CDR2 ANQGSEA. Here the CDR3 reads CSVYRQGSGTEAFF. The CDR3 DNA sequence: TGCAGCGTTTACCGACAGGGGAGTGGCACTGAAGCTTTCTTT.

CDR3 nucleotides: TGTGCCAGCAGCTCGGAACCGGGACAGGGGCACAATGGCTACACCTTC. Translation: CASSSEPGQGHNGYTF. The chain combines TRBV5-6 with TRBJ1-2; 10 bases are a match to TRBD1. Germline CDR1 SGHDT, CDR2 YYEEEE. The CDR3 spans 16 residues. Losses at the gene ends were 3 bases for V and 6 bases for J; bases not matched to a gene: 11.

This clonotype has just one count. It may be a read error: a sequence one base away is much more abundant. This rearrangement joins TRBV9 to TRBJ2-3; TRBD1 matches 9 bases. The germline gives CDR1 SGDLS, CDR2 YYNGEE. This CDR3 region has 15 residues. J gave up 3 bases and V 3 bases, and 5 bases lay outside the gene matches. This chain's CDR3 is CASSATGTGTDTQYF. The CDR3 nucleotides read TGTGCCAGCAGCGCGACCGGGACAGGGACAGATACGCAGTATTTT.

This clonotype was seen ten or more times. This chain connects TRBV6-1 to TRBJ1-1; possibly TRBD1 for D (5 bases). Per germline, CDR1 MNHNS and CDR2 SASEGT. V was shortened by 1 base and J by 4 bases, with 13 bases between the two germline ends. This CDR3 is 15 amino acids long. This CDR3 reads CASSEEMTVITEAFF. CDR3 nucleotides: TGTGCCAGCAGTGAAGAAATGACAGTCATCACTGAAGCTTTCTTT.

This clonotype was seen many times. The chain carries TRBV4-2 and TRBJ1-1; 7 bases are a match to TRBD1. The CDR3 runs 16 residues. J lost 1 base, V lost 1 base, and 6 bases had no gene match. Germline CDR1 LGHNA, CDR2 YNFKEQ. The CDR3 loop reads CASSQGWDSQNTEAFF. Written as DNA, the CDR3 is TGTGCCAGCAGCCAAGGATGGGACAGCCAGAACACTGAAGCTTTCTTT.

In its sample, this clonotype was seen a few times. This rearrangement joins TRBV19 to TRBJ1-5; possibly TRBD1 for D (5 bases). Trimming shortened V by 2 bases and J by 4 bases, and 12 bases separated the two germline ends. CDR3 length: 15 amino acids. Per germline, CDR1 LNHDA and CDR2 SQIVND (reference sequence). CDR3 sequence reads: CASSIRFWGNQPQHF. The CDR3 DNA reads TGTGCCAGTAGTATAAGGTTCTGGGGGAATCAGCCCCAGCATTTT.